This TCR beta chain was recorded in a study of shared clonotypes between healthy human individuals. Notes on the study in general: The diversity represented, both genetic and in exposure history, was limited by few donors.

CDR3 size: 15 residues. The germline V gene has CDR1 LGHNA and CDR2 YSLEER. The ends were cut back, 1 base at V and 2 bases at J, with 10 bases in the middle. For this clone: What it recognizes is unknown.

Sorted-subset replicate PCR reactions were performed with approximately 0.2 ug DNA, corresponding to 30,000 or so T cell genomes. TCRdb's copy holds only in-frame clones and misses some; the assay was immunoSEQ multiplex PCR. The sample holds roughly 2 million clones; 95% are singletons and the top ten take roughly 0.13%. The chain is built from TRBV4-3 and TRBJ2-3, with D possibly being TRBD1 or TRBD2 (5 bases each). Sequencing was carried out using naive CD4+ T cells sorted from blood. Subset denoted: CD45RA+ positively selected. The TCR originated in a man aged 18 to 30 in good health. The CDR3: CASSQVKGTTDTQYF. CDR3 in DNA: TGCGCCAGCAGCCAAGTCAAGGGGACCACAGATACGCAGTATTTT.